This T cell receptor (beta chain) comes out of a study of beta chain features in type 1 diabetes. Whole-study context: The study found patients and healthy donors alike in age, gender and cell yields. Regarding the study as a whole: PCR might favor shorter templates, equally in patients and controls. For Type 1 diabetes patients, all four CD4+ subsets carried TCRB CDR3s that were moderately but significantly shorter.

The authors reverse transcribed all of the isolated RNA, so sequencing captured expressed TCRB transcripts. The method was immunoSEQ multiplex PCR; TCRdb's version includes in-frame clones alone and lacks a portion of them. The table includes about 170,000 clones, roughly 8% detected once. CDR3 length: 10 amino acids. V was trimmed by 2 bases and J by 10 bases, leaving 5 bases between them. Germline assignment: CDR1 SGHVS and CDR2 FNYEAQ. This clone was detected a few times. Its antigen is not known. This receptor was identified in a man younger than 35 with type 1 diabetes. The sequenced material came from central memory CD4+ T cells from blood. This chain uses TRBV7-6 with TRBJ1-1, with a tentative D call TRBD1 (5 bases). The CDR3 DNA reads TGTGCCAGCAGCTTACAGGGAGCTTTCTTT. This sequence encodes CASSLQGAFF. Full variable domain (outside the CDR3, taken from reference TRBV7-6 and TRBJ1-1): GAGVSQSPRYKVTKRGQDVALRCDPISGHVSLYWYRQALGQGPEFLTYFNYEAQQDKSGLPNDRFSAERPEGSISTLTIQRTEQRDSAMYRCASSLQGAFFGQGTRLTVV.